This T cell receptor beta chain was recovered during a study of T cells in Graves' hyperthyroidism and ophthalmopathy (dated by TCRdb to between 2018 and 2021). About the investigation overall: Peripheral blood was collected at initial diagnosis, before any treatment. In addition, the study compared T-cell repertoires in thyroid tissue and in blood from roughly six Graves' hyperthyroidism patients. Once sampling was done, hyperthyroidism patients were given methimazole at a starting dose of 30 mg daily, whereas ophthalmopathy patients were given high-dose intravenous methylprednisolone. Whether ophthalmopathy could be predicted prospectively was tested in an independent validation cohort made up of 18 hyperthyroidism patients plus 17 patients who later progressed to ophthalmopathy. The paper reports TCR Vbeta CDR3 sequencing of fewer than 150 peripheral blood samples: around 45 ophthalmopathy, roughly 80 hyperthyroidism and approximately 17 progressor patients. The approximately 100 discovery patients were divided at random into training and test sets in a 7:3 ratio. To identify distinguishing TCR V-J signatures, a discovery cohort of around 100 patients was used, comprising 43 with Graves' ophthalmopathy and around 57 with stable Graves' hyperthyroidism.

Measured from the cysteine to the phenylalanine, the CDR3 is 15 residues long. CDR3 DNA is the only sequence kept; it has 45 bases, read in frame from the first base. In the germline V gene, CDR1 corresponds to SGHAT and CDR2 to FQNNGV. From V the trimming removes 1 base and from J it removes 6 bases, while the gene matches leave 9 bases of the junction unaccounted for. Ophthalmopathy patients had moderately to severely active disease, with a Clinical Activity Score of 3 or more, a NOSPECS grade of 4 or more, and a disease duration of less than 3 months. Exclusion was applied to patients with uncontrolled infections, other autoimmune diseases, pregnancy or lactation. Diagnoses relied on clinical symptoms, serum thyroxine and TRAb, thyroid ultrasound and orbital computed tomography. PBMCs were separated from roughly 9.3 ml of fresh peripheral blood using Ficoll-Paque density gradient centrifugation. Total RNA was extracted using Trizol reagent, and RNA quality was assessed on an Agilent 2100 Bioanalyzer.

The TCR beta CDR3 regions were amplified from the RNA transcripts. The first round of RT-PCR for the TCR CDR3 was performed with the HTBI primer set and the Qiagen OneStep RT-PCR kit. The libraries were constructed in a second round of multiplex PCR and then size-selected and purified. The libraries were sequenced on an Illumina HiSeq2000 using paired-end 100 bp reads. In the original analysis: SOAPnuke was used to process the raw data, throwing out any read that contained adapters or uncalled bases, had a mean Phred below 15, or lacked an exact constant-primer or identifier match. High-quality paired reads were merged with COPE v1.2.5, and unique nucleotide sequences were defined as clonotypes. MiTCR v1.1 was used to align the clonotypes against IMGT TRBV, TRBD and TRBJ reference segments. Analysis was restricted to V-J combinations with a frequency above 0.0001, which covered about 99% of repertoires. A TCS score was defined as the ratio between F50 (clonal expansion) and ExV (chaos), using BLOSUM62-based TCRdist between CDR3 peptides within each V-J. Welch's t-statistics and random forest reduced some 510 V-J features to fewer than 15, which were used in a naive Bayes classifier (R e1071). The raw public reads went through TCRdb reprocessing: fastp at Q25, MiXCR clone calling, in-frame beta chains kept. Rows with one shared CDR3 protein collapse into an entry with the most common genes and DNA. None of the V and J calls come from the authors' own analysis; TCRdb made them. In all, the sample holds about 410,000 distinct CDR3 sequences, and more than 12% of those were seen once. The ten largest clonotypes hold around 19% of the sample.

At least ten counts were recorded for this clonotype. Its target antigen remains unknown. No much larger clone exists at a distance of one base, and base qualities are not known. What the work shows at the level of the full study, not this receptor alone: No statistical method was used to fix the sample size in advance, and group allocation was not hidden from the investigators. In validation, progression to ophthalmopathy was predicted by the model with 70.59% sensitivity and 72.22% specificity, a median of roughly six months before onset. A 13 V-J signature model separated ophthalmopathy from stable hyperthyroidism, with just over 85% sensitivity and 81.08% specificity in cross-validation and 80%/75% in testing. Most expanded thyroid clonotypes (frequency above 0.001) were also detected in blood, suggesting blood repertoires may reflect thyroid immune responses.

The sequence links TRBV11-2 to TRBJ2-7; 7 central bases correspond to TRBD1. The origin of this receptor is a woman in her twenties or thirties with Graves' ophthalmopathy. The sequencing input was blood. The base sequence is TGTGCCAGCAGCTTAGCCTTGATACAGGGGCCCGAGCAGTACTTC. This is translated as CASSLALIQGPEQYF. The entire variable domain, with the stretches around the CDR3 drawn from the reference TRBV11-2 and TRBJ2-7 proteins, is EAGVAQSPRYKIIEKRQSVAFWCNPISGHATLYWYQQILGQGPKLLIQFQNNGVVDDSQLPKDRFSAERLKGVDSTLKIQPAKLEDSAVYLCASSLALIQGPEQYFGPGTRLTVT.